This TCR beta chain comes out of a study of response to subunit inactivated influenza vaccine. General observations from the study: Seasonal influenza vaccination, on each occasion, was suggested by the authors to recruit few new T cells.

TCRdb processed the RT-PCR reads anew with MiXCR; each CDR3 protein has one entry. The sample consists of around 520,000 distinct CDR3 sequences, about 10% of them appearing once. The CDR3 spans 14 residues. Germline assignment: CDR1 KGHDR and CDR2 SFDVKD. Trimming cost V 3 bases and J 3 bases, with 7 bases left between them. Points on this clonotype: Antigen: not known.

The chain employs TRBV24-1 and TRBJ2-2; D gene ambiguous. This sequence originates from a man between 45 and 60 years old who received an inactivated influenza vaccine. The specimen comprised PBMCs from blood, sampled on the day of vaccination. The CDR3 DNA reads TGTGCCACCAGTGATACAGCCGACACCGGGGAGCTGTTTTTT. Its protein is CATSDTADTGELFF.